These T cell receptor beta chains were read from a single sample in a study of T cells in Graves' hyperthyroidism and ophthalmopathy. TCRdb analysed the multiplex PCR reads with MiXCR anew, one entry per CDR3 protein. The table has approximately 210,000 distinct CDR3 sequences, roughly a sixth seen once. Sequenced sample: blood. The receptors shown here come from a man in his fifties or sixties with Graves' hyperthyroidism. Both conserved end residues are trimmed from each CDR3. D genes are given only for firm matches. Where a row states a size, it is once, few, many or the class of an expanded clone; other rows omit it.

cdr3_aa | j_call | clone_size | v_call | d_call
ASSRGGSHEQY | TRBJ2-7 | - | TRBV5-6 | -
ASSRDTELFDTYY | TRBJ2-3 | - | TRBV28 | -
SAAGHEQF | TRBJ2-1 | few | TRBV20-1 | -
ASSLVGRVDTQY | TRBJ2-3 | many | TRBV7-8 | -
ASSQVGQGTGKLF | TRBJ1-4 | - | TRBV4-2 | TRBD1
ASSSTGGTDTQY | TRBJ2-3 | many | TRBV12-3/TRBV12-4 | TRBD1
ASSTGTAREQY | TRBJ2-7 | many | TRBV2 | TRBD1
ASSDPSGSSYNEQF | TRBJ2-1 | many | TRBV2 | TRBD2
ASSLGRAANTGELF | TRBJ2-2 | many | TRBV12-3/TRBV12-4 | -
ASRGTGFGTDTQY | TRBJ2-3 | - | TRBV6-2/TRBV6-3 | TRBD1
ASSRTVNTGELF | TRBJ2-2 | few | TRBV5-6 | -
ASSLAGSYNEQF | TRBJ2-1 | few | TRBV7-9 | -
ASSNRGSSEKLF | TRBJ1-4 | once | TRBV12-3/TRBV12-4 | TRBD1
ASSLDRGHYEQY | TRBJ2-7 | many | TRBV7-8 | TRBD1
SAILVSSDTQY | TRBJ2-3 | few | TRBV20-1 | -
ASSPLWFQETQY | TRBJ2-5 | many | TRBV28 | -
AWRPAGYGNTIY | TRBJ1-3 | many | TRBV30 | -
ASSLAVGVNEQF | TRBJ2-1 | many | TRBV13 | -
ASSVETGSYEQY | TRBJ2-7 | few | TRBV9 | TRBD1
ASEDGQETQY | TRBJ2-5 | few | TRBV7-9 | -
ASTRTSTDTQY | TRBJ2-3 | many | TRBV28 | -
ASSPQGQGGWETQY | TRBJ2-5 | many | TRBV6-1 | TRBD1
ASSPTTTDFNYNEQF | TRBJ2-1 | many | TRBV2 | -
ASSGSGYEQY | TRBJ2-7 | many | TRBV2 | -
ASSPQRPPFNYGYT | TRBJ1-2 | many | TRBV7-8 | -
ASSLGRQINEKLF | TRBJ1-4 | few | TRBV5-8 | -
ASKTGLTDTQY | TRBJ2-3 | many | TRBV6-1 | TRBD1
ASSILADTGELF | TRBJ2-2 | few | TRBV14 | TRBD2
ASSPRDTSYNEQF | TRBJ2-1 | few | TRBV5-1 | -
ASSEAFDIRETQY | TRBJ2-5 | many | TRBV6-1 | -
ASRGEIYTGELF | TRBJ2-2 | many | TRBV2 | -
ASTEDNPKYNEQF | TRBJ2-1 | once | TRBV11-1 | -
SAGPLLLSSYNEQF | TRBJ2-1 | - | TRBV20-1 | -
ASSSAGGHTGELF | TRBJ2-2 | once | TRBV12-3/TRBV12-4 | TRBD1
ASSSPGTGSINYGYT | TRBJ1-2 | - | TRBV28 | TRBD1
ASSQGEDQPQH | TRBJ1-5 | few | TRBV14 | -
ASSLLGIYNEQF | TRBJ2-1 | many | TRBV27 | -
ASSDLTDTQY | TRBJ2-3 | few | TRBV11-3 | -
ATSRDVGAHNEQF | TRBJ2-1 | many | TRBV15 | -
GATSVVYNEQF | TRBJ2-1 | - | TRBV20-1 | TRBD2
ASSTSGGRNQPQH | TRBJ1-5 | - | TRBV7-2 | TRBD1
SAPGSQAADTQY | TRBJ2-3 | many | TRBV20-1 | -
ASSERLAEWYEQF | TRBJ2-1 | many | TRBV6-1 | TRBD2
ASGSGRGGDTQY | TRBJ2-3 | many | TRBV10-1 | TRBD2
ASSPWTSGSRQY | TRBJ2-7 | - | TRBV28 | TRBD2
ASTPTGSTDTQY | TRBJ2-3 | few | TRBV19 | -
ASSPTRIETQY | TRBJ2-5 | few | TRBV4-2 | -
ASSWDRHTEAF | TRBJ1-1 | many | TRBV6-1 | TRBD1
SAVLGQKETQY | TRBJ2-5 | few | TRBV20-1 | -
ASSTTDGLSNQPQH | TRBJ1-5 | few | TRBV19 | -
ASSSVGRELF | TRBJ2-2 | few | TRBV12-3/TRBV12-4 | -
ASSEWGGTEAF | TRBJ1-1 | - | TRBV25-1 | -
ATSDFSPGIDDYGYT | TRBJ1-2 | many | TRBV24-1 | -
ASSLDLGAAGLHYEQY | TRBJ2-7 | many | TRBV7-2 | -
ASSHARPKANTGELF | TRBJ2-2 | - | TRBV16 | -
ATIQGRTNYGYT | TRBJ1-2 | many | TRBV6-1 | -
SASRLRQGFYEQY | TRBJ2-7 | many | TRBV20-1 | TRBD1